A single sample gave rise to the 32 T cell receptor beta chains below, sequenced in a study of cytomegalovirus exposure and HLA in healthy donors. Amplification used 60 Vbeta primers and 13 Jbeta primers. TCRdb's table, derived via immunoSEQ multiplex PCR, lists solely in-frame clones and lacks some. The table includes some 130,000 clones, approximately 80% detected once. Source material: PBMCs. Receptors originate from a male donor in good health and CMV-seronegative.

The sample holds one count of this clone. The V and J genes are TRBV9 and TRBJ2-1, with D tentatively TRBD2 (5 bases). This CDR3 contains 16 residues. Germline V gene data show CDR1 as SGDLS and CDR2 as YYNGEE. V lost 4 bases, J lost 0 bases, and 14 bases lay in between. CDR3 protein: CASSLLAEGSYNEQFF. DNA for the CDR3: TGTGCCAGCAGCCTCCTAGCAGAAGGCTCCTACAATGAGCAGTTCTTC.

CDR3 DNA sequence: TGTGCCAGCAGTTTTAGCGGGAGAATCACCGGGGAGCTGTTTTTT. This sequence encodes CASSFSGRITGELFF. V gene TRBV6-6 combines with J gene TRBJ2-2; 9 bases fit TRBD2. The CDR3 totals 15 residues. The germline CDR1 and CDR2 sequences are MNHNY and SVGAGI (reference sequence). J gave up 4 bases and V 4 bases, and 4 bases lay outside the gene matches.

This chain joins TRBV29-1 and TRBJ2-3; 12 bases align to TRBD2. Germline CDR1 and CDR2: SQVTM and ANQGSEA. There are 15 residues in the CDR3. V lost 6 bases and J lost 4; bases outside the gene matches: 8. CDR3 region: CSVEMGLAGSDTQYF. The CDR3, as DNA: TGCAGCGTCGAGATGGGACTAGCGGGCTCAGATACGCAGTATTTT.

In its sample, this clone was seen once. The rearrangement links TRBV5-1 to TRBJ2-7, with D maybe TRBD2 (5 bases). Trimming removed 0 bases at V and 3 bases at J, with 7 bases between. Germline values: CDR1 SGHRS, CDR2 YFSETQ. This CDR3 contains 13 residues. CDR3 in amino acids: CASSLDTSYEQYF. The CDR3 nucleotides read TGCGCCAGCAGCTTGGATACTAGCTACGAGCAGTACTTC.

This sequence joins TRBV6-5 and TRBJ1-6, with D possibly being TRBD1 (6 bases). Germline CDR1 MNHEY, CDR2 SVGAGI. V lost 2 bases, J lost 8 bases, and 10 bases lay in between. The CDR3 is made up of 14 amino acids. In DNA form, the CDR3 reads TGTGCCAGCAGTTACGGGGGCCGGGATTCACCCCTCCACTTT. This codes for CASSYGGRDSPLHF.

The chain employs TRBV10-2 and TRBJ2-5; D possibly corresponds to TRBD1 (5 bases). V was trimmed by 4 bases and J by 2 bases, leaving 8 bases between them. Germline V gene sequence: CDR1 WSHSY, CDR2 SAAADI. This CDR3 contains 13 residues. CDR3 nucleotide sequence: TGCGCCAGCAGTGGTCAGGGTCAAGAGACCCAGTACTTC. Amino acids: CASSGQGQETQYF.

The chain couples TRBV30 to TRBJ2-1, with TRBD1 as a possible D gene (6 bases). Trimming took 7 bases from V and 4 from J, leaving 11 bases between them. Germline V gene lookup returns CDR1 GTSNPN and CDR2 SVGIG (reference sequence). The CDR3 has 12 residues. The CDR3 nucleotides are TGTGCCTTTATGACAGGTTACAATGAGCAGTTCTTC. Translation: CAFMTGYNEQFF.

As DNA, the CDR3 is TGTGCCAGCACTAAGCGGGAGTTGGATACGCAGTATTTT. It translates to CASTKRELDTQYF. This chain links TRBV2 with TRBJ2-3, with TRBD2 matching 8 bases. Germline values: CDR1 SNHLY, CDR2 FYNNEI. Losses at the gene ends were 7 bases for V and 6 bases for J; bases not matched to a gene: 6. The CDR3 runs 13 residues.

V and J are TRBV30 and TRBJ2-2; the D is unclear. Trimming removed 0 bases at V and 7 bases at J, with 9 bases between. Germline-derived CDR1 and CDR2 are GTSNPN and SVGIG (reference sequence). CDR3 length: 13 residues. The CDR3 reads CAWSVLLGGELFF. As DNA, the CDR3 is TGTGCCTGGAGTGTACTGCTAGGCGGGGAGCTGTTTTTT.

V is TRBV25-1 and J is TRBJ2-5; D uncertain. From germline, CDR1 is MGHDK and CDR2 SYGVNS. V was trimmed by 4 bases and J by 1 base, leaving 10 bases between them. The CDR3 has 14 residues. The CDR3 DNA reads TGTGCCAGCAGTGGAGGAGTCTCCCAAGAGACCCAGTACTTC. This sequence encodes CASSGGVSQETQYF.

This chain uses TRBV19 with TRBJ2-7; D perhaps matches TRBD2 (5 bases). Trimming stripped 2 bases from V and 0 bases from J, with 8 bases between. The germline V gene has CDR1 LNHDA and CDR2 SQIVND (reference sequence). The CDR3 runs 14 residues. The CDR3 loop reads CASSIMGVSYEQYF. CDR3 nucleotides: TGTGCCAGTAGTATAATGGGAGTCTCCTACGAGCAGTACTTC.

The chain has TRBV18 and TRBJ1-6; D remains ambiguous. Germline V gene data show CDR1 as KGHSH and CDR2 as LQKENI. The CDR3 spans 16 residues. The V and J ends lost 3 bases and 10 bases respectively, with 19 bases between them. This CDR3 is CASSPNLSGVGSPLHF. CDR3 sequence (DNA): TGTGCCAGCTCACCTAACCTATCCGGGGTTGGGTCACCCCTCCACTTT.

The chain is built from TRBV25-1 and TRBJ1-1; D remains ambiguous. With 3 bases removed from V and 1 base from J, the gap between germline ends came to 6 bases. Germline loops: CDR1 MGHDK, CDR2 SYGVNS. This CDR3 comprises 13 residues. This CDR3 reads CASSEVRNTEAFF. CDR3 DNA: TGTGCCAGCAGTGAGGTTAGGAACACTGAAGCTTTCTTT.

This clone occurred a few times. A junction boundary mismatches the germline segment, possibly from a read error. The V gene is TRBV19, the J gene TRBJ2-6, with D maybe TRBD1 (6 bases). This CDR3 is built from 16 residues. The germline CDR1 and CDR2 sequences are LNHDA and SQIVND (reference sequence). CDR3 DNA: TGTGCCAGTAGTGTTTCACAGGGCGCTGGGGCCAACGGCCTGACTTTC. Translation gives CASSVSQGAGANGLTF.

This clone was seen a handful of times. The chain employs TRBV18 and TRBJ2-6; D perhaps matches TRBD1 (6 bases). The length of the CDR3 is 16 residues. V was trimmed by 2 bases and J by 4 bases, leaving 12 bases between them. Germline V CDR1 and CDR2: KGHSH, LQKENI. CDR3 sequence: CASSPVTGSGANVLTF. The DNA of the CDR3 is TGTGCCAGCTCACCAGTGACAGGCTCCGGGGCCAACGTCCTGACTTTC.

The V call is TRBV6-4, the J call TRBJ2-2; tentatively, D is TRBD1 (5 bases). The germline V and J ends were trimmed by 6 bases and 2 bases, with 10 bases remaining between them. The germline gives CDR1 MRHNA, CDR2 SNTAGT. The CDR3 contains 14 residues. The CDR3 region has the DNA TGTGCCAGCAGCCTTGACAGAAACACCGGGGAGCTGTTTTTT. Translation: CASSLDRNTGELFF.

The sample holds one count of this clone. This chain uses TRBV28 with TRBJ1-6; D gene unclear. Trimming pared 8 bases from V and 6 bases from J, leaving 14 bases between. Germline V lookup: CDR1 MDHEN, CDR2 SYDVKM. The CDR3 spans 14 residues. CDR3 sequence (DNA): TGTGCCAGCGGGGAGGGCGCCCTTAATTCACCCCTCCACTTT. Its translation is CASGEGALNSPLHF.

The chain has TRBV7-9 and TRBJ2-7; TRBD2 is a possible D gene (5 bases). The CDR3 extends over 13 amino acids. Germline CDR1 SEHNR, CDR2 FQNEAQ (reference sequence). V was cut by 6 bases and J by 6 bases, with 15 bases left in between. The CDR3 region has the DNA TGTGCCAGCAGTTCTGACTATAGGGCCGAGCAGTACTTC. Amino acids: CASSSDYRAEQYF.

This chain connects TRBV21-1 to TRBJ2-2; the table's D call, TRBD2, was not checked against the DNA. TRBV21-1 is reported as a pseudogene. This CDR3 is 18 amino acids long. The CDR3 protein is CASTYLLHENSNTGELFF. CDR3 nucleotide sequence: TGTGCCAGCACATATCTTCTCCACGAAAATAGCAACACCGGGGAGCTGTTTTTT.

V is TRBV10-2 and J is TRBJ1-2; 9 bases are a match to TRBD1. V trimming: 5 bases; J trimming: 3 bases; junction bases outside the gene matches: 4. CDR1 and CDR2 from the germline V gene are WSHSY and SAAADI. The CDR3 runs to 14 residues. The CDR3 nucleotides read TGCGCCAGCAGTCGGGACAGGGCGGACTATGGCTACACCTTC. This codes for CASSRDRADYGYTF.

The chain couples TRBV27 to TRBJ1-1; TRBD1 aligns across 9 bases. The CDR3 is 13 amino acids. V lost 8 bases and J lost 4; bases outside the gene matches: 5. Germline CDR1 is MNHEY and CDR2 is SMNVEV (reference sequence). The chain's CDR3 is CASRGQGGTEAFF. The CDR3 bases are TGTGCCAGCCGGGGACAGGGCGGCACTGAAGCTTTCTTT.

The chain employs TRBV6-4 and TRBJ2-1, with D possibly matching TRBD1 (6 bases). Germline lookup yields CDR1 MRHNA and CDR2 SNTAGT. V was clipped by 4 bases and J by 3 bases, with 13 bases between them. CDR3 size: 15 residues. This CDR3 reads CASSVGAGDYNEQFF. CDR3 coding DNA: TGTGCCAGCAGTGTTGGGGCAGGGGACTACAATGAGCAGTTCTTC.

The CDR3 reads CASSPLAGDRDTQYF. CDR3 sequence (DNA): TGTGCCAGCAGCCCACTAGCGGGGGACAGAGATACGCAGTATTTT. The J gene is TRBJ2-3, the V gene TRBV6-4; TRBD2 aligns across 11 bases. Germline trimming cut 6 bases from V and 5 bases from J; bases unmatched to any gene: 7. This CDR3 is 15 amino acids long. Germline CDR1 and CDR2: MRHNA and SNTAGT.

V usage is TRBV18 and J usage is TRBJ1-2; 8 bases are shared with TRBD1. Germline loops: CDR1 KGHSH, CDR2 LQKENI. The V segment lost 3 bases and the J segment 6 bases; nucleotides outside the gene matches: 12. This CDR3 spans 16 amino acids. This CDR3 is CASSPTPDRVVHGYTF. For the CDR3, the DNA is TGTGCCAGCTCACCGACCCCGGACAGGGTGGTTCATGGCTACACCTTC.

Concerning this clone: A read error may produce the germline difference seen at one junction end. The CDR3 sequence: CARSRTPPAAYYEQYF. CDR3 nucleotide sequence: TGTGCCCGCAGCCGTACCCCCCCCGCAGCGTACTACGAGCAGTACTTC. The chain couples TRBV27 to TRBJ2-7; D is ambiguous. This CDR3 spans 16 amino acids. The germline V gene encodes CDR1 MNHEY and CDR2 SMNVEV (reference sequence).

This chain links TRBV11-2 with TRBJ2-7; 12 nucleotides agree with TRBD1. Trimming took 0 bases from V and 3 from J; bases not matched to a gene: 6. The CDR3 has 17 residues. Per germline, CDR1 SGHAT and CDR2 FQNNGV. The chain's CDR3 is CASSLEGTGGTYYEQYF. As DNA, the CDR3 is TGTGCCAGCAGCTTAGAGGGGACAGGGGGCACCTACTACGAGCAGTACTTC.

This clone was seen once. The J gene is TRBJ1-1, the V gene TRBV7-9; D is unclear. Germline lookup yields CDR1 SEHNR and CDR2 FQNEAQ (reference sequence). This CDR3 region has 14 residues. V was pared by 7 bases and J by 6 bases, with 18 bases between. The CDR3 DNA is TGTGCCAGCACCCGATCTTCTAAGGAGTCTGAAGCTTTCTTT. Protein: CASTRSSKESEAFF.

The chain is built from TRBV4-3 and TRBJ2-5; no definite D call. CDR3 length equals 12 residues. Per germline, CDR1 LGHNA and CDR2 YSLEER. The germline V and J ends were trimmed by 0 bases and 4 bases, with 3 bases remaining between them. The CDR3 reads CASSQDLETQYF. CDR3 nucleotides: TGCGCCAGCAGCCAAGATCTAGAGACCCAGTACTTC.

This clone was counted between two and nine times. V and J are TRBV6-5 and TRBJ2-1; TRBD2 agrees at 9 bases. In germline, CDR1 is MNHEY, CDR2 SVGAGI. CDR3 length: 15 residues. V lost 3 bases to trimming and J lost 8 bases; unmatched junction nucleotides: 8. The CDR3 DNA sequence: TGTGCCAGCAGTTATCCGGGACTAGCTTCCTATGAGCAGTTCTTC. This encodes CASSYPGLASYEQFF.

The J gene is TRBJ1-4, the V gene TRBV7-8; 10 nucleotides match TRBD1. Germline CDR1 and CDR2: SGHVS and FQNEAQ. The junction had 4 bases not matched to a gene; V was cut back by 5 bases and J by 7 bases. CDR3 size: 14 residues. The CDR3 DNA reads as TGTGCCAGCAGCCAAGACAGGGGGCCTGAAAAACTGTTTTTT. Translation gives CASSQDRGPEKLFF.

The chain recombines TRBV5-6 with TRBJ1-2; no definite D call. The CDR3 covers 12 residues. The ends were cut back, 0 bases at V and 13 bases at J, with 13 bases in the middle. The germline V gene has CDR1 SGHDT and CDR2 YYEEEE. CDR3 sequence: CASSLGGSLVTF. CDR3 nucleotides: TGTGCCAGCAGCTTGGGAGGCAGCCTGGTCACCTTC.

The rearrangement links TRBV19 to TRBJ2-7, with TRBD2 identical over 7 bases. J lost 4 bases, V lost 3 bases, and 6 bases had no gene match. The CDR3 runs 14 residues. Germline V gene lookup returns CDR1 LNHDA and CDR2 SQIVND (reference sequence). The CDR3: CASSMGGVGYEQYF. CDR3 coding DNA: TGTGCCAGTAGTATGGGAGGGGTGGGGTACGAGCAGTACTTC.